Presented here are 6 T cell receptor beta chains from one specimen sequenced in a study of OX40 agonist ivuxolimab in advanced cancers. Libraries were constructed by the immunoSEQ multiplex PCR assay. In TCRdb, the immuneACCESS table is reduced to in-frame sequences with V and J assigned. These tables do not hold every clone; where another copy was compared, an unresolved V gene accounts for under half, and the others remain unexplained. Present in this sample are some 55,000 clones, about 88% of which were seen just once. The ten most abundant clones make up approximately 13% of the sample. The sequencing used CD4+ or CD8+ T cells sorted from blood, collected in a trial of the OX40 agonist ivuxolimab. The source is an adult with an advanced solid tumor such as melanoma, head and neck, liver or kidney cancer.

The chain employs TRBV4-2 and TRBJ2-2, with D maybe TRBD2 (6 bases). CDR3 length: 15 residues. Germline CDR1 reads LGHNA; CDR2 reads YNFKEQ. Trimming pared 6 bases from V and 2 bases from J, leaving 13 bases between. This CDR3 is CASSRLGGNTGELFF. The CDR3 nucleotides read TGTGCCAGCAGTCGCCTGGGAGGAAACACCGGGGAGCTGTTTTTT.

The J gene is TRBJ1-6, the V gene TRBV7-2, with D unclear. Trimming took off 3 bases at V and 0 bases at J, with 9 bases between the two ends. Germline assignment: CDR1 SGHTA and CDR2 FQGNSA. This CDR3 region has 16 residues. CDR3 coding DNA: TGTGCCAGCAGCTTCACATGGACCTCCTATAATTCACCCCTCCACTTT. Translated, it gives CASSFTWTSYNSPLHF.

The chain is built from TRBV21-1 and TRBJ2-7; the listed D gene, TRBD2, was not tested against the DNA. TRBV21-1 is given as a pseudogene. This CDR3 comprises 14 residues. CDR3 nucleotides: TGTGCCAGCAGCAAATCTCGGAGCTCCTACGAGCAGTACTTC. Residues: CASSKSRSSYEQYF.

This chain joins TRBV7-3 and TRBJ2-1; 13 positions agree with TRBD2. This CDR3 is 16 amino acids long. CDR1 is SGHTA, CDR2 FQGTGA, per germline. V shed 1 base, J shed 5 bases, and the junction held 2 bases outside the gene matches. The DNA of the CDR3 is TGTGCCAGCAGCTTAATGGGACTAGCGGGAAACAATGAGCAGTTCTTC. Amino acid sequence: CASSLMGLAGNNEQFF.

The V and J genes are TRBV28 and TRBJ1-3, with D perhaps matching TRBD1 (6 bases). CDR1 and CDR2 from the germline V gene are MDHEN and SYDVKM. The CDR3 consists of 15 residues. Between the trimmed V and J ends, which lost 5 bases and 4 bases, there was a span of 15 bases. The CDR3 protein is CASSVGGRWGNTIYF. CDR3 DNA sequence: TGTGCCAGCAGTGTAGGGGGGCGGTGGGGAAACACCATATATTTT.

The rearrangement joins TRBV7-2 to TRBJ1-5, with a tentative D call TRBD1 (5 bases). Germline lookup yields CDR1 SGHTA and CDR2 FQGNSA. This CDR3 spans 13 amino acids. Trimming removed 5 bases from V and 4 bases from J, with 9 bases in between. The CDR3 region is CASSRQPNQPQHF. DNA for the CDR3: TGTGCCAGCAGCCGACAGCCAAATCAGCCCCAGCATTTT.